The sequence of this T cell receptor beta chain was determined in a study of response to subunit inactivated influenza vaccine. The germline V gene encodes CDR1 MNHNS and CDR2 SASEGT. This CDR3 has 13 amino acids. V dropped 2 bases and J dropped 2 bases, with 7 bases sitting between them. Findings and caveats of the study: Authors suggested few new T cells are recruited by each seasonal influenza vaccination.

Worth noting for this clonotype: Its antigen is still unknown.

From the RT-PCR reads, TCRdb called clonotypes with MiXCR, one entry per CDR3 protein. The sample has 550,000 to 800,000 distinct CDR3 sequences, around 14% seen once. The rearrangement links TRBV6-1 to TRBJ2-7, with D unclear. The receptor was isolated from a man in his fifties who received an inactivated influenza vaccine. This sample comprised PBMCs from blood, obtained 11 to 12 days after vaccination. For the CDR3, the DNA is TGTGCCAGCAGTGAAAGAGAGCCCTACGAGCAGTACTTC. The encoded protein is CASSEREPYEQYF.